The TCR beta chain described here comes from a study of T cell repertoires in cytomegalovirus infection. Turning to the study itself: CMV epitopes in the study were HLA-C-restricted (recently identified) and HLA-B-restricted (well studied). Matching HLA type, along with CMV infection, was indicated by public TCR beta signatures.

As to this clonotype: The antigen is not known.

TCRdb recomputed calls from the reads with MiXCR, one row per CDR3 protein. The data show about 55,000 distinct CDR3 sequences, around 18% seen once. The clonotype comes from a human donor in good health (CMV status not recorded). Some clones in this sample may be carry-over from other donors' samples. The sequences come from CD8+ T cells from cultured PBMCs, collected from culture after CMV antigen stimulation.

As DNA, the CDR3 is TGTGCCAGCACGCCGAGGGCAGGGTCCTACGAGCAGTACTTC. This translates into CASTPRAGSYEQYF. The chain joins TRBV6-6 to TRBJ2-7; D may be TRBD1 or TRBD2 (5 bases each). V was shortened by 7 bases and J by 1 base, with 14 bases between the two germline ends. This CDR3 comprises 14 residues. From germline, CDR1 is MNHNY and CDR2 SVGAGI (reference sequence).